The 17 T cell receptor beta chains listed next were all sequenced from one sample in a study of blood T cell repertoires in COVID-19. Sequencing used immunoSEQ multiplex PCR; TCRdb keeps in-frame clones, though not all of them. Here the sample spans 350,000 to 450,000 clones, approximately 90% being singletons. Sequencing was performed on PBMCs or T cells enriched from blood (not recorded which). The receptors were sampled from a man aged 25 to 40 who had recovered from COVID-19.

The J gene is TRBJ2-3, the V gene TRBV28; the D gene is possibly TRBD1 (6 bases). The ends were cut back, 5 bases at V and 1 base at J, with 10 bases in the middle. CDR1 is MDHEN and CDR2 is SYDVKM in the germline V gene. The CDR3 totals 14 residues. CDR3 protein: CASSARTGTDTQYF. The CDR3 nucleotides are TGTGCCAGCAGTGCCCGGACAGGCACAGATACGCAGTATTTT. Combining the CDR3 with reference TRBV28 and TRBJ2-3 gives the whole variable domain DVKVTQSSRYLVKRTGEKVFLECVQDMDHENMFWYRQDPGLGLRLIYFSYDVKMKEKGDIPEGYSVSREKKERFSLILESASTNQTSMYLCASSARTGTDTQYFGPGTRLTVL.

V usage is TRBV10-2 and J usage is TRBJ1-2, with TRBD1 identical over 9 bases. The CDR3 has 15 residues. Germline V gives CDR1 WSHSY, CDR2 SAAADI. Trimming at V came to 2 bases and at J to 3 bases, leaving 4 bases not matched to a gene. The CDR3 bases are TGCGCCAGCAGTGAGGACAGGGGGGAATACTATGGCTACACCTTC. Residues: CASSEDRGEYYGYTF.

This clone was seen a single time. The chain recombines TRBV20-1 with TRBJ1-5; D may be TRBD1 (5 bases). The CDR3 is made up of 14 amino acids. V dropped 3 bases and J dropped 3 bases, with 12 bases sitting between them. CDR1 is DFQATT and CDR2 is SNEGSKA in the germline V gene (reference sequence). In nucleotides, the CDR3 is TGCAGTGCTAGTATTTCAGGGATCAATCAGCCCCAGCATTTT. It translates to CSASISGINQPQHF.

J is TRBJ1-4 and V is TRBV7-8; TRBD1 agrees at 9 bases. Unmatched junction bases numbered 2, after V lost 2 bases and J lost 7 bases. The CDR3 consists of 14 residues. Germline V gene lookup returns CDR1 SGHVS and CDR2 FQNEAQ. The DNA for the CDR3 is TGTGCCAGCAGCTTAAGGGACAGGGCTGAAAAACTGTTTTTT. Protein product: CASSLRDRAEKLFF. The variable domain in full, completed from reference TRBV7-8 and TRBJ1-4, reads GAGVSQSPRYKVAKRGQDVALRCDPISGHVSLFWYQQALGQGPEFLTYFQNEAQLDKSGLPSDRFFAERPEGSVSTLKIQRTQQEDSAVYLCASSLRDRAEKLFFGSGTQLSVL.

The rearrangement links TRBV2 to TRBJ2-3, with TRBD2 matching 9 bases. This CDR3 comprises 15 residues. V trimming: 3 bases; J trimming: 6 bases; junction bases outside the gene matches: 7. The germline CDR1 and CDR2 sequences are SNHLY and FYNNEI. The CDR3 region is CASSEGGRATDTQYF. The CDR3 DNA is TGTGCCAGCAGTGAGGGCGGGAGGGCCACTGATACGCAGTATTTT.

The rearrangement joins TRBV2 to TRBJ1-2, with D possibly being TRBD1 (6 bases). Germline V gene data show CDR1 as SNHLY and CDR2 as FYNNEI. This CDR3 has 12 residues. The V end lost 6 bases, the J end lost 5 bases, and 10 bases lay between the germline ends. The CDR3 protein is CASRGGTYGYTF. The DNA of the CDR3 is TGTGCCAGCAGGGGTGGGACATATGGCTACACCTTC.

Only one count was recorded for this clone. The chain links TRBV5-1 to TRBJ2-1; 10 bases agree with TRBD1. The length of the CDR3 is 21 residues. Germline CDR1 reads SGHRS; CDR2 reads YFSETQ. Trimming took 0 bases from V and 4 from J; bases not matched to a gene: 19. CDR3 sequence: CASSLVRRDRGRGGLYNEQFF. CDR3 DNA sequence: TGCGCCAGCAGCTTGGTCCGAAGGGACAGGGGTCGCGGCGGACTATACAATGAGCAGTTCTTC. Variable domain in full (rest from reference TRBV5-1 and TRBJ2-1): KAGVTQTPRYLIKTRGQQVTLSCSPISGHRSVSWYQQTPGQGLQFLFEYFSETQRNKGNFPGRFSGRQFSNSRSEMNVSTLELGDSALYLCASSLVRRDRGRGGLYNEQFFGPGTRLTVL.

This chain uses TRBV28 with TRBJ1-1; 7 nucleotides line up with TRBD1. This CDR3 has 15 residues. With 1 base clipped from V and 6 bases from J, the junction kept 8 bases outside the gene matches. Germline-derived CDR1 and CDR2 are MDHEN and SYDVKM. The DNA of the CDR3 is TGTGCCAGCAGTTTATCCCGACAGGGAAGCCCTGAAGCTTTCTTT. Its translation: CASSLSRQGSPEAFF.

V gene TRBV6-5 combines with J gene TRBJ2-2; D unclear. Trimming stripped 6 bases from V and 8 bases from J, with 13 bases between. The CDR3 contains 13 residues. Germline CDR1 MNHEY, CDR2 SVGAGI. The DNA of the CDR3 is TGTGCCAGCAGCCAATACGAGAAGGGGGAGCTGTTTTTT. Its translation: CASSQYEKGELFF.

This clone was seen only once. The chain has TRBV5-1 and TRBJ1-1; D is unclear. The CDR3 has 15 amino acids. V lost 7 bases, J lost 8 bases, and 24 bases lay in between. CDR1 SGHRS and CDR2 YFSETQ come from the germline V gene. Written as DNA, the CDR3 is TGCGCCAGCCATTTAACCTACGGCAGGCCAGGAGAAGCTTTCTTT. Translated, it gives CASHLTYGRPGEAFF. Full variable domain (rest looked up from reference TRBV5-1 and TRBJ1-1): KAGVTQTPRYLIKTRGQQVTLSCSPISGHRSVSWYQQTPGQGLQFLFEYFSETQRNKGNFPGRFSGRQFSNSRSEMNVSTLELGDSALYLCASHLTYGRPGEAFFGQGTRLTVV.

This clone was counted a few times. The rearrangement joins TRBV28 to TRBJ1-6, with 9 bases that match TRBD1. The V and J ends lost 6 bases and 9 bases, in that order; junction bases with no gene match: 9. Germline V gives CDR1 MDHEN, CDR2 SYDVKM. The CDR3 loop spans 15 amino acids. The CDR3 nucleotides are TGTGCCAGCAGAACGGGGACAGGGTCGGGTTCACCCCTCCACTTT. Its protein is CASRTGTGSGSPLHF.

The J gene is TRBJ2-5, the V gene TRBV6-5, with unresolved D. V gave up 2 bases and J gave up 5 bases, with 15 bases separating them. CDR1 MNHEY and CDR2 SVGAGI come from the germline V gene. CDR3 length equals 15 residues. The CDR3 loop is CASSYGAAVRETQYF. The CDR3 coding sequence is TGTGCCAGCAGTTACGGTGCGGCGGTGCGGGAGACCCAGTACTTC.

This rearrangement joins TRBV19 to TRBJ2-1; no reliable D call. The V gene lost 5 bases and the J gene lost 2 bases, with 10 bases spanning the gap. The CDR3 has 14 amino acids. Germline V gene sequence: CDR1 LNHDA, CDR2 SQIVND (reference sequence). CDR3 residues: CASSWAGTYNEQFF. The DNA for the CDR3 is TGTGCCAGTAGTTGGGCCGGAACCTACAATGAGCAGTTCTTC.

The chain is built from TRBV19 and TRBJ2-5, with TRBD2 as a possible D gene (6 bases). The germline CDR1 and CDR2 sequences are LNHDA and SQIVND (reference sequence). Trimming took off 3 bases at V and 4 bases at J, with 9 bases between the two ends. This CDR3 spans 13 amino acids. The CDR3 is CASSIQRVETQYF. In DNA, the CDR3 is TGTGCCAGTAGTATCCAGCGGGTAGAGACCCAGTACTTC.

This chain links TRBV12-3 or TRBV12-4 with TRBJ2-7, with TRBD2 as a possible D gene (6 bases). Trimming removed 6 bases from V and 3 bases from J, with 6 bases in between. The CDR3 covers 11 residues. CDR3 sequence reads: CASRGGYEQYF. Written as DNA, the CDR3 is TGTGCCAGCAGGGGGGGCTACGAGCAGTACTTC.

V gene TRBV28 combines with J gene TRBJ2-5; 7 bases align to TRBD2. The CDR3 length is 15 residues. Germline CDR1 MDHEN, CDR2 SYDVKM. Losses at the gene ends were 6 bases for V and 7 bases for J; bases not matched to a gene: 14. The CDR3 protein is CASRSYAVTGGTQYF. The DNA of the CDR3 is TGTGCCAGCAGGTCATACGCGGTCACGGGGGGGACCCAGTACTTC. Combining the CDR3 with reference TRBV28 and TRBJ2-5 gives the whole variable domain DVKVTQSSRYLVKRTGEKVFLECVQDMDHENMFWYRQDPGLGLRLIYFSYDVKMKEKGDIPEGYSVSREKKERFSLILESASTNQTSMYLCASRSYAVTGGTQYFGPGTRLLVL.

V and J are TRBV29-1 and TRBJ1-1, with a tentative D call TRBD1 (5 bases). This CDR3 spans 15 amino acids. V lost 7 bases, J lost 1 base, and 19 bases lay in between. Germline CDR1 and CDR2: SQVTM and ANQGSEA. The CDR3 DNA sequence: TGCAGCGCCCGTTCGGGAGGGAGGGGGAACACTGAAGCTTTCTTT. This codes for CSARSGGRGNTEAFF.